The TCR beta chain described here comes from a study of tumor-infiltrating lymphocytes in primary liver carcinoma. The researchers produced TCR beta cDNA from around 500 ng total RNA with a constant-region primer. Modified slightly, ARM-PCR produced TCR beta libraries over three nested multiplex PCR rounds. MiXCR was run by TCRdb on the multiplex PCR reads, yielding one entry per CDR3 protein. The sample holds roughly 120,000 distinct CDR3 sequences, 60% to 80% seen once. Investigators took RNA and DNA out together from approximately 22-30 mg of unsorted bulk tissue. Specimen: liver tumor tissue from sampling region 3. As for subset: tumor region T3, left-lateral pole. The sequence was obtained from a woman aged 55-69 years with primary liver carcinoma and hepatitis B virus infection.

The CDR3 is CASSSAGPAFF. The CDR3 nucleotides are TGTGCCAGCAGTTCGGCAGGGCCGGCTTTCTTT. The genes are TRBV6-2 or TRBV6-3 and TRBJ1-1; tentative D call: TRBD1 (5 bases). The CDR3 spans 11 residues. Trimming shortened V by 4 bases and J by 11 bases, and 11 bases separated the two germline ends. Germline lookup yields CDR1 MNHEY and CDR2 SVGEGT.